The clone carrying this TCR beta chain has only a few counts. The data originate from a study of blood T cell repertoires in COVID-19. Germline V gene sequence: CDR1 LNHDA, CDR2 SQIVND (reference sequence). V was clipped by 3 bases and J by 3 bases; unmatched bases: 9. There are 17 residues in the CDR3. Sequencing used immunoSEQ multiplex PCR; TCRdb keeps in-frame clones, though not all of them. The sample has tens of thousands of clones, more than 70% seen once. The source material was peripheral blood. The sequence came from a human donor with active COVID-19. The donor label of this sample is uncertain. The chain uses TRBV19 and TRBJ2-3; 10 positions match TRBD2. The CDR3 region has the DNA TGTGCCAGTAGTATTCTCCCACTAGCGGGGATAACAGATACGCAGTATTTT. It translates to CASSILPLAGITDTQYF.